Following are 15 T cell receptor beta chains from one sample sequenced in a study of blood T cell repertoires in COVID-19. This table comes from immunoSEQ multiplex PCR, and its TCRdb copy is limited to in-frame clones, with some not included. The sample lists 150,000 to 200,000 clones, roughly nine tenths seen once, with 0.7% to 0.95% in the top ten. Input material: peripheral blood. The receptor set was obtained from a woman aged 70-85 years with acute or convalescent COVID-19.

The V gene is TRBV6-5, the J gene TRBJ2-5; 7 bases line up with TRBD1. V shed 8 bases and J 4 bases; nucleotides not matched to a gene: 10. The CDR3 has 14 amino acids. The germline gives CDR1 MNHEY, CDR2 SVGAGI. CDR3 nucleotides: TGTGCCAGCGGGAAAACAGGGGTCCGAGAGACCCAGTACTTC. Encoded protein: CASGKTGVRETQYF.

The chain links TRBV6-1 to TRBJ1-1, with D possibly being TRBD1 (5 bases). The germline CDR1 and CDR2 sequences are MNHNS and SASEGT. The V and J ends lost 2 bases and 11 bases respectively, with 9 bases between them. This CDR3 has 11 amino acids. This CDR3 is CASSEPWGAFF. CDR3 sequence (DNA): TGTGCCAGCAGTGAACCTTGGGGCGCTTTCTTT.

This clone was seen once. CDR3 coding DNA: TGTGCCAGCAGCCCGAACAGGGGGCATAGCACTGAAGCTTTCTTT. Translating it yields CASSPNRGHSTEAFF. J is TRBJ1-1 and V is TRBV9; 9 bases are shared with TRBD1. Germline values: CDR1 SGDLS, CDR2 YYNGEE. The ends lost 4 bases at V and 4 bases at J; junction bases unmatched: 8. This CDR3 is 15 amino acids long.

The J gene is TRBJ1-1, the V gene TRBV27; tentative D call: TRBD1 (5 bases). The CDR3 contains 17 residues. Germline V CDR1 and CDR2: MNHEY, SMNVEV (reference sequence). The V end lost 2 bases, the J end lost 2 bases, and 18 bases lay between the germline ends. DNA for the CDR3: TGTGCCAGCAGTTTAACCCGGGGACTGGGGGACAACACTGAAGCTTTCTTT. Its protein is CASSLTRGLGDNTEAFF.

This clone was detected once. The chain uses TRBV2 and TRBJ1-6; D unclear. CDR1 SNHLY and CDR2 FYNNEI come from the germline V gene. The CDR3 length is 14 residues. V was shortened by 2 bases and J by 7 bases, with 9 bases between the two germline ends. Here the CDR3 DNA reads TGTGCCAGCAGTGAAACCGGGTGGAATTCACCCCTCCACTTT. This encodes CASSETGWNSPLHF.

This chain joins TRBV6-2 or TRBV6-3 and TRBJ2-5, with a possible D match to TRBD2 (7 bases). The CDR3 has 15 amino acids. Trimming left V 2 bases short and J 4 bases short, with 14 bases between. Germline lookup yields CDR1 MNHEY and CDR2 SVGEGT. DNA of the CDR3: TGTGCCAGCAGTTACGGGGGGGCGGCCGTAGAGACCCAGTACTTC. Translating gives CASSYGGAAVETQYF.

This chain joins TRBV5-1 and TRBJ2-5; possible D gene TRBD2, 7 bases. The length of the CDR3 is 13 residues. Germline CDR1 SGHRS, CDR2 YFSETQ. Trimming left V 4 bases short and J 1 base short, with 8 bases between. CDR3 coding DNA: TGCGCCAGCAGCGGGGGGGCCCAAGAGACCCAGTACTTC. Protein: CASSGGAQETQYF.

CDR3 DNA: TGTGCCAGCAGCTCCTCAGGGGGCAGAGCTTTCTTT. It specifies CASSSSGGRAFF. The chain links TRBV11-3 to TRBJ1-1, with 8 bases fitting TRBD1. This CDR3 comprises 12 residues. Germline lookup yields CDR1 SGHNT and CDR2 YENEEA. V lost 4 bases to trimming and J lost 10 bases; unmatched junction nucleotides: 5.

This clone was seen once. J is TRBJ2-1 and V is TRBV20-1, with unresolved D. CDR3 length: 15 residues. The germline V and J ends were trimmed by 3 bases and 0 bases, with 12 bases remaining between them. Germline assignment: CDR1 DFQATT and CDR2 SNEGSKA (reference sequence). CDR3 amino acids: CSASARRSSYNEQFF. As DNA, the CDR3 is TGCAGTGCTAGTGCCCGACGGAGCTCCTACAATGAGCAGTTCTTC.

The V and J genes are TRBV5-4 and TRBJ1-3; 8 bases line up with TRBD1. The CDR3 is made up of 16 amino acids. Germline V gives CDR1 SGHNT, CDR2 YYREEE (reference sequence). Unmatched junction bases numbered 11, after V lost 2 bases and J lost 7 bases. The CDR3 DNA reads TGTGCCAGCAGCTTAGGCAGGGGGCTTGGCGGGAACACCATATATTTT. It encodes CASSLGRGLGGNTIYF.

The chain carries TRBV3-1 (or the pseudogene TRBV3-2) and TRBJ1-2, with 12 positions matching TRBD1. Looked up from germline, CDR1 is LGHDT and CDR2 is YNNKEL (reference sequence). This CDR3 has 15 residues. Trimming took 3 bases from V and 7 from J; bases not matched to a gene: 6. The chain's CDR3 is CASSQRGQGASGYTF. CDR3 coding DNA: TGTGCCAGCAGCCAGAGGGGACAGGGGGCCTCTGGCTACACCTTC.

The rearrangement links TRBV18 to TRBJ1-1; D is unclear. CDR1 and CDR2 (germline): KGHSH, LQKENI. The CDR3 totals 13 residues. With 4 bases removed from V and 2 bases from J, the gap between germline ends came to 8 bases. The CDR3 protein is CASSLTINTEAFF. The CDR3 DNA follows: TGTGCCAGCTCACTCACAATTAACACTGAAGCTTTCTTT.

This chain connects TRBV27 to TRBJ2-1, with unresolved D. There are 16 residues in the CDR3. Germline V CDR1 and CDR2: MNHEY, SMNVEV (reference sequence). V was trimmed by 8 bases and J by 5 bases, leaving 22 bases between them. Here the CDR3 DNA reads TGTGCCAGCTCTCGCTTGGGCGCGATGGTAAACAATGAGCAGTTCTTC. Translating it yields CASSRLGAMVNNEQFF.

The chain carries TRBV4-1 and TRBJ2-2; TRBD2 matches at 14 bases. The J segment lost 3 bases and the V segment lost 0 bases, leaving 15 bases of the junction unmatched. The CDR3 covers 22 residues. From germline, CDR1 is MGHRA and CDR2 YSYEKL. The CDR3 loop reads CASSQEDQRKTSGGADTGELFF. The CDR3 region has the DNA TGCGCCAGCAGCCAAGAAGACCAGAGGAAGACTAGCGGGGGGGCGGACACCGGGGAGCTGTTTTTT.

With regard to this clone: Additional DNA sequences in this sample encode the identical CDR3. The rearrangement links TRBV20-1 to TRBJ1-2; TRBD1 agrees at 8 bases. The CDR3 is 14 amino acids. V lost 3 bases and J lost 0; bases outside the gene matches: 3. Germline loops: CDR1 DFQATT, CDR2 SNEGSKA (reference sequence). The CDR3 DNA reads TGCAGTGCTAGTCCGGGACAGGCTAACTATGGCTACACCTTC. It codes for CSASPGQANYGYTF.